Detailed here is one TCR beta chain. Reverse transcription of about 0.45 to 1 ug RNA was carried out with random hexamers. TCRdb re-called the immunoSEQ multiplex PCR reads through MiXCR, storing one row per CDR3 protein. The sample carries about 150,000 distinct CDR3 sequences, nearly 97% recorded once. The length of the CDR3 is 11 residues. The V end lost 6 bases, the J end lost 9 bases, and 12 bases lay between the germline ends. Looked up from germline, CDR1 is DFQATT and CDR2 is SNEGSKA (reference sequence). The data belong to a study of CD8 T cells in Susac syndrome. Negative isolation yielded the CD8+ and CD4+ T cells, while FACS enriched the TEMRA cells.

The V and J genes are TRBV20-1 and TRBJ1-5; no clear D. The receptor was derived from a human donor with multiple sclerosis. The sequencing input was CD8+ T cells from PBMCs. The CDR3 region has the DNA TGCAGTGCCGGTGGCGGCACGCCCCAGCATTTT. Translated, it gives CSAGGGTPQHF.